Below are 8 T cell receptor beta chains sequenced from a single sample in a study of metastatic and nonmetastatic thyroid tumors. TCRdb re-called clones via MiXCR from the PCR reads. The table records over 45,000 clones, over 20% of them present only once. Each patient came to thyroid surgery without any prior treatment (of any kind). Sequencing was done on a sample of blood. These receptors were collected from a male donor with papillary thyroid cancer or a benign thyroid nodule (not recorded which). Some clones in this sample may be carry-over from other donors' samples.

The chain carries TRBV3-1 and TRBJ2-7; D is possibly TRBD2 (5 bases). From germline, CDR1 is LGHDT and CDR2 YNNKEL (reference sequence). This CDR3 has 14 residues. V dropped 4 bases and J dropped 0 bases, with 10 bases sitting between them. CDR3: CASSLSRDSYEQYF. CDR3 nucleotides: TGTGCCAGCAGCCTCAGTCGGGACTCCTACGAGCAGTACTTC.

The genes are TRBV28 and TRBJ2-7, with TRBD2 as a possible D gene (5 bases). CDR3 size: 12 residues. The germline CDR1 and CDR2 sequences are MDHEN and SYDVKM. Trimming stripped 10 bases from V and 2 bases from J, with 12 bases between. Here the CDR3 reads CATEPEAYEQYF. The CDR3 coding sequence is TGTGCCACCGAGCCGGAGGCCTACGAGCAGTACTTC.

V and J are TRBV9 and TRBJ1-1, with 7 bases fitting TRBD1. The V gene end was trimmed by 3 bases and the J gene end by 1 base; junction bases not matched to a gene: 3. The CDR3 length is 14 residues. Germline loops: CDR1 SGDLS, CDR2 YYNGEE. In DNA form, the CDR3 reads TGTGCCAGCAGCGCCCGGGACAGGAACACTGAAGCTTTCTTT. As protein: CASSARDRNTEAFF.

This clone has a count of ten or more. This chain links TRBV12-3 or TRBV12-4 with TRBJ1-5; 8 bases agree with TRBD1. CDR3 length: 15 residues. Losses at the gene ends were 6 bases for V and 1 base for J; bases not matched to a gene: 5. In DNA form, the CDR3 reads TGTGCCAGCAGCTCCACAGGGGGAAGCAATCAGCCCCAGCATTTT. Amino acid sequence: CASSSTGGSNQPQHF.

This clone was recorded many times. The chain links TRBV7-9 to TRBJ2-1; weak D call: TRBD1 (5 bases). Trimming left V 1 base short and J 9 bases short, with 13 bases between. Germline CDR1 SEHNR, CDR2 FQNEAQ (reference sequence). The CDR3 sequence is 14 residues long. The CDR3 loop reads CASSLGAAQGEQFF. CDR3 DNA sequence: TGTGCCAGCAGCTTAGGGGCGGCGCAGGGTGAGCAGTTCTTC.

This chain connects TRBV11-2 to TRBJ1-2; tentative D call: TRBD1 (5 bases). V was shortened by 1 base and J by 4 bases, with 10 bases between the two germline ends. The CDR3 extends over 14 amino acids. Germline V gives CDR1 SGHAT, CDR2 FQNNGV. The CDR3 here is CASSLAGVGYGYTF. The CDR3 coding sequence is TGTGCCAGCAGCTTAGCGGGGGTTGGCTATGGCTACACCTTC. Drawing the rest from reference TRBV11-2 and TRBJ1-2, the complete variable domain is EAGVAQSPRYKIIEKRQSVAFWCNPISGHATLYWYQQILGQGPKLLIQFQNNGVVDDSQLPKDRFSAERLKGVDSTLKIQPAKLEDSAVYLCASSLAGVGYGYTFGSGTRLTVV.

This clone was observed many times. This sequence joins TRBV3-1 and TRBJ1-3; D possibly corresponds to TRBD1 (6 bases). The CDR3 is 17 amino acids. Germline assignment: CDR1 LGHDT and CDR2 YNNKEL (reference sequence). The V and J ends lost 5 bases and 0 bases respectively, with 17 bases between them. This CDR3 is CASSSRTVLLSGNTIYF. In nucleotides, the CDR3 is TGTGCCAGCAGCTCGCGGACAGTTCTTCTCTCTGGAAACACCATATATTTT. Full variable domain (outside the CDR3, taken from reference TRBV3-1 and TRBJ1-3): DTAVSQTPKYLVTQMGNDKSIKCEQNLGHDTMYWYKQDSKKFLKIMFSYNNKELIINETVPNRFSPKSPDKAHLNLHINSLELGDSAVYFCASSSRTVLLSGNTIYFGEGSWLTVV.

In this sample, this clone turned up a few times. Mismatch with germline at one junction end may stem from a read error. The genes are TRBV6-5 and TRBJ2-7; 9 nucleotides align to TRBD1. CDR3 size: 15 residues. CDR1 MNHEY and CDR2 SVGAGI come from the germline V gene. The CDR3 DNA reads TGTGCCAGTAGTTTATTGGGACAGGGTAGTGGCGAGCAGTACTTC. Encoded protein: CASSLLGQGSGEQYF.